Detailed here is one T cell receptor (beta chain). Its antigen is still unknown. Read coverage stops 3 residues before the CDR3 terminus; the germline J gene supplies the remainder. HPV was found by MY09/MY11 PCR and dot-blot genotyping. V was clipped by 4 bases and J by 6 bases, with 10 bases between them. Germline V lookup: CDR1 SGHRS, CDR2 YFSETQ. CDR3 length: 13 residues. The data belong to a study of T cells in women clearing cervical HPV infection. The study, taken as a whole, reports: TRBV6-7 relative abundance averaged roughly 0.1% in cases and around 0.17% in controls. CIN3+ cases had significantly higher TCR richness than controls; evenness did not differ. Richness differences could reflect unmeasured T-cell content per sample.

The method was immunoSEQ multiplex PCR; TCRdb's version includes in-frame clones alone and lacks a portion of them. The listing records about 27,000 clones. This clonotype was sampled from a woman between 18 and 75 years old with a cervical HPV16 infection that either progressed to CIN3+ or cleared (not recorded which). The chain uses TRBV5-1 and TRBJ2-2, with unresolved D. Sequencing was done on a sample of blood buffy coat. CDR3 bases read: TGCGCCAGCAGCCAGGTTAAGTCCGGGGAG. Amino acid sequence: CASSQVKSGE. The entire CDR3 sequence reads CASSQVKSGELFF.